This TCR beta chain is from a study of Ad26.COV2.S vaccination and SARS-CoV-2 variants. CDR1 is SGHVS, CDR2 FQNEAQ, per germline. Trimming left V 3 bases short and J 7 bases short, with 19 bases between. This CDR3 has 15 residues. Study-wide results and limits: Whether participants received vaccine or placebo, their non-spike TCR breadth was similar. Analyses that measured TCR breadth and depth may have underestimated total T cell responses.

This sample's treatment: around 19 received Ad26.COV2.S at low or high dose, single or two shots; roughly 5 received placebo; per-sample allocation not given. Sampling happened 63 days after the first vaccine or placebo injection. Ad26.COV2.S expressed prefusion-stabilized spike from the original Wuhan strain. Turning to this clone: Its antigen is currently unknown.

This table comes from immunoSEQ multiplex PCR, and its TCRdb copy is limited to in-frame clones, with some not included. Here the sample spans around 350,000 clones, about 85% being singletons. This sequence originates from a person between 18 and 60 years old who received the Ad26.COV2.S COVID-19 vaccine or a placebo. Sequenced material: peripheral blood, taken in a trial of Ad26.COV2.S vaccine versus placebo. V usage is TRBV7-8 and J usage is TRBJ2-7; D may be TRBD1 (7 bases). The chain's CDR3 is CASSFHWGQGGEQYF. The CDR3 region has the DNA TGTGCCAGCAGCTTCCATTGGGGCCAGGGGGGAGAGCAGTACTTC.